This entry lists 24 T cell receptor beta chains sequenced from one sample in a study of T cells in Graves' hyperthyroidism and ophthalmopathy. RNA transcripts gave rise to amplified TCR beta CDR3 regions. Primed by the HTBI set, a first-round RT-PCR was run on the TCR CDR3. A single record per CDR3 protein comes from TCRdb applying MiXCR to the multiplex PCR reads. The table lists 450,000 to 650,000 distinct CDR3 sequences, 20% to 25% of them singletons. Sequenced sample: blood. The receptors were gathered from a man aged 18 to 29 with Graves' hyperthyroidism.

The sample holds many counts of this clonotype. The CDR3 loop reads CASRPGGAVEAFF. The CDR3 nucleotides are TGTGCCAGCAGACCTGGGGGCGCGGTTGAAGCTTTCTTT. V and J are TRBV7-2 and TRBJ1-1; maybe TRBD1 (6 bases). CDR3 size: 13 residues. CDR1 and CDR2 (germline): SGHTA, FQGNSA. V was cut by 6 bases and J by 7 bases, with 15 bases left in between.

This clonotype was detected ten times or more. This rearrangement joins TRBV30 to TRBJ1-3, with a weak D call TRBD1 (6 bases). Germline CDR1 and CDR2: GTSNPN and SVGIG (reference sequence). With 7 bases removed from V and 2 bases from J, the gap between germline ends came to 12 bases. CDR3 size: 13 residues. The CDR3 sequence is CASQGLTGNTIYF. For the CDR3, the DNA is TGTGCCTCCCAGGGGCTTACTGGAAACACCATATATTTT.

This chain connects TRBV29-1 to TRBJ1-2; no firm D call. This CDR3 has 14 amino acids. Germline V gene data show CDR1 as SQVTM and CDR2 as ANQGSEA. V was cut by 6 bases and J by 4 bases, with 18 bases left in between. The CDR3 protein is CSVSLRRETYGYTF. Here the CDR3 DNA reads TGCAGCGTGTCCCTCCGCCGGGAAACCTATGGCTACACCTTC.

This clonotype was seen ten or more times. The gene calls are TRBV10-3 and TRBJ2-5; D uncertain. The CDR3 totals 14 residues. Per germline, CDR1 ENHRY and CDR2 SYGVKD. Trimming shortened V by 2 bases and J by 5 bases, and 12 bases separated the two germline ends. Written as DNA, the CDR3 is TGTGCCATCAGTGAGCTCCTGGGTGATGAGACCCAGTACTTC. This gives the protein CAISELLGDETQYF.

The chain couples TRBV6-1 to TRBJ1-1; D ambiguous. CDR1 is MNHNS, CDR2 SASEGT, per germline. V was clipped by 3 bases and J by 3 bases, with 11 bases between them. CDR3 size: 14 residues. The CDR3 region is CASSDRNGDTEAFF. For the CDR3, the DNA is TGTGCCAGCAGTGACAGGAATGGGGACACTGAAGCTTTCTTT.

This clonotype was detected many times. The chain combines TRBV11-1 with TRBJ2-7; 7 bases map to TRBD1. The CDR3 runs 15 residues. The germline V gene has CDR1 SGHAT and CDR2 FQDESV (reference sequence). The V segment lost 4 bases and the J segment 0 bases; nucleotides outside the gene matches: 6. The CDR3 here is CASSSTGPSSYEQYF. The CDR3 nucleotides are TGTGCCAGCAGCTCGACAGGGCCGAGCTCCTACGAGCAGTACTTC.

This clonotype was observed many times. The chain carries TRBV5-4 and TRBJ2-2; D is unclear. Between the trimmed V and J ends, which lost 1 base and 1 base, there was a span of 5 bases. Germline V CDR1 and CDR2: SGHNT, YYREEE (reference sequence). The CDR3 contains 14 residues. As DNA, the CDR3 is TGTGCCAGCAGCTTGATGGGGAACACCGGGGAGCTGTTTTTT. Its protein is CASSLMGNTGELFF.

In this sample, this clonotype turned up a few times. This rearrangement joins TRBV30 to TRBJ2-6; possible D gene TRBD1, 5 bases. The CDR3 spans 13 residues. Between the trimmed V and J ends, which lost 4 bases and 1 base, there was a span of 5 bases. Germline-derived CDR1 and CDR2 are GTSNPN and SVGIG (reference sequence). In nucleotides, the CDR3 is TGTGCCTGGACAGGGTCTGGGGCCAACGTCCTGACTTTC. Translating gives CAWTGSGANVLTF.

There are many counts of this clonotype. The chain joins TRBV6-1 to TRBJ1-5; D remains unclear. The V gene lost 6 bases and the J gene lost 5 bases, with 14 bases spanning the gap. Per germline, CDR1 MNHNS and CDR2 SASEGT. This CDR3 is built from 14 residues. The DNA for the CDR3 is TGTGCCAGCAGGGAGGGTGGGAAGCATCAGCCCCAGCATTTT. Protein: CASREGGKHQPQHF.

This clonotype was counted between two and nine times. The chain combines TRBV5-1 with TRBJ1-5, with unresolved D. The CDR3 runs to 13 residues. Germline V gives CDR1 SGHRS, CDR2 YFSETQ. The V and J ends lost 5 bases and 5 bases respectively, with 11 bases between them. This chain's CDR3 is CASRAGGDQPQHF. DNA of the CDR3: TGCGCCAGCAGGGCGGGAGGAGATCAGCCCCAGCATTTT.

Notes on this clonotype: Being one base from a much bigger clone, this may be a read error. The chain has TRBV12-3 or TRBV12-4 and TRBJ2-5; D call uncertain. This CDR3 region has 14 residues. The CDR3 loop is CASSPRLSQETLYF. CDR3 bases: TGTGCCAGCAGTCCAAGACTGTCCCAAGAGACCCTGTACTTC.

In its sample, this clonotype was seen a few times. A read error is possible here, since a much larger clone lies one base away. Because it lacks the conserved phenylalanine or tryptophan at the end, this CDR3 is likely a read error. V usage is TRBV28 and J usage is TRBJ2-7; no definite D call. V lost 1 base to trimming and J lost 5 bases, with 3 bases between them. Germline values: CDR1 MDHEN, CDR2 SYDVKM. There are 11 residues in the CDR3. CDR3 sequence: CASSLFHEQYL. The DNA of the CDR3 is TGTGCCAGCAGTTTATTTCACGAGCAGTACCTC.

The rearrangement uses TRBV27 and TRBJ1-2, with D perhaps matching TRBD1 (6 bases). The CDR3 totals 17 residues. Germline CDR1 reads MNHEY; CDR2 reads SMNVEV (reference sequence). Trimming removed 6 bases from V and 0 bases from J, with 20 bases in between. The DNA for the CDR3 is TGTGCCAGCAGGCGCGCTTTGGGGGCGCCGGCTAACTATGGCTACACCTTC. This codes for CASRRALGAPANYGYTF.

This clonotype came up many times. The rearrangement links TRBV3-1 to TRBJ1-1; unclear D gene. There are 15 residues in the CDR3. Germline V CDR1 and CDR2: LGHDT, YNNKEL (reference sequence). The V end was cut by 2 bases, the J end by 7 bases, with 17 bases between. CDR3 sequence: CASSQTRMAVDEAFF. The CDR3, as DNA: TGTGCCAGCAGCCAAACTAGGATGGCAGTCGATGAAGCTTTCTTT.

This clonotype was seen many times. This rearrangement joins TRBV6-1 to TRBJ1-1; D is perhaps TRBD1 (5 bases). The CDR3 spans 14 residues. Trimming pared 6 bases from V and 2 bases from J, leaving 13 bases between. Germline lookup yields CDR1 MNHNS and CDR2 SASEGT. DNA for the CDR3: TGTGCCAGCAGCCCGTCCCGGGACAACACTGAAGCTTTCTTT. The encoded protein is CASSPSRDNTEAFF.

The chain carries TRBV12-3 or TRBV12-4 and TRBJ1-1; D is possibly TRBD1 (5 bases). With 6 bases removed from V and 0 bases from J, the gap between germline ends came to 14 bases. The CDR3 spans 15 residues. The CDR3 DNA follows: TGTGCCAGCAGGGCGCGGGGCACCCTGAACACTGAAGCTTTCTTT. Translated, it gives CASRARGTLNTEAFF.

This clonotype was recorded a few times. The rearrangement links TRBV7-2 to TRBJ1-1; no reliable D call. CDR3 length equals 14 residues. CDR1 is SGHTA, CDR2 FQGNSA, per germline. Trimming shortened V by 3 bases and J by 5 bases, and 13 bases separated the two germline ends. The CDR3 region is CASSFEGWVTEAFF. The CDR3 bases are TGTGCCAGCAGCTTTGAGGGATGGGTGACTGAAGCTTTCTTT.

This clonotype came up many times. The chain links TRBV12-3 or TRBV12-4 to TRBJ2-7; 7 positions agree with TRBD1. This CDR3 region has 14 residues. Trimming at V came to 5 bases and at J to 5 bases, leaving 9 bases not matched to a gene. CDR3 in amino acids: CASSPPTGTHEQYF. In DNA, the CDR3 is TGTGCCAGCAGTCCTCCGACAGGGACCCACGAGCAGTACTTC.

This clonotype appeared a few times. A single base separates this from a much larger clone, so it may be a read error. CDR3 sequence (DNA): TGTGCCAGCAGTTCAACGTCCTTAGCGGGGGTGCCTGAGACCCAGTACTTC. Protein product: CASSSTSLAGVPETQYF. This chain links TRBV27 with TRBJ2-5; the match to TRBD2 covers 9 bases. The CDR3 runs to 17 residues. Germline V gene data show CDR1 as MNHEY and CDR2 as SMNVEV (reference sequence). V dropped 4 bases and J dropped 5; count of bases not matched to a gene: 14.

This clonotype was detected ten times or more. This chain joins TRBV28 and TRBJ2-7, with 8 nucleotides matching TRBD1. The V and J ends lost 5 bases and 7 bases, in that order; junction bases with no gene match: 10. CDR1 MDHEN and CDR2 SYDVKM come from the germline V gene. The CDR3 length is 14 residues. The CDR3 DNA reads TGTGCCAGCAGTCCCCGGGACAGGTTAGGAGAGCAGTACTTC. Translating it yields CASSPRDRLGEQYF.

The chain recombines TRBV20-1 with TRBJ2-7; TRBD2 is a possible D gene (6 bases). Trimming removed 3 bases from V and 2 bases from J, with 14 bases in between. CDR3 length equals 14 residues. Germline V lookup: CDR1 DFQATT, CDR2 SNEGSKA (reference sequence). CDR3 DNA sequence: TGCAGTGCTAGTCCCCGGGGGTCCCCCTACGAGCAGTACTTC. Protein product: CSASPRGSPYEQYF.

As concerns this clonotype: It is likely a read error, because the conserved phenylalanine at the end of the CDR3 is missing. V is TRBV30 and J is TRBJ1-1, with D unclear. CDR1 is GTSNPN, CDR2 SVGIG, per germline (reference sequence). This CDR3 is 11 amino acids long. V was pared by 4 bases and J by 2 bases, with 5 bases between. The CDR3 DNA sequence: TGTGCCTGGAAAGTTAACACTGAAGCTTTCTAT. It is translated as CAWKVNTEAFY.

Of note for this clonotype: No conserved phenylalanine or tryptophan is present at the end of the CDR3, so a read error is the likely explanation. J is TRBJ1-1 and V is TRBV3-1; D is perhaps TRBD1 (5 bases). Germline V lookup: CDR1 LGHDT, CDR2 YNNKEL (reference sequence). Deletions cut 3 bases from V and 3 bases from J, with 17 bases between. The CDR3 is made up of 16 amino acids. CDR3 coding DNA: TGTGCCAGCAGCCAGTTTATCCGGGGCGTTGACACTGAAGCTTTCTAT. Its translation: CASSQFIRGVDTEAFY.

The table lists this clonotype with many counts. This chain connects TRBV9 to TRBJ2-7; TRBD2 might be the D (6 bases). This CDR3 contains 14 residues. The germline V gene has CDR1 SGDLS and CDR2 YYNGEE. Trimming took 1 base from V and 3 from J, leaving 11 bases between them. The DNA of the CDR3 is TGTGCCAGCAGCGTACAGGGAGGCGACTACGAGCAGTACTTC. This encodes CASSVQGGDYEQYF.